This is a list of T cell receptor beta chains from one sample in a study of metastatic and nonmetastatic thyroid tumors. TCRdb reprocessed the PCR reads via MiXCR. The sample includes roughly 30,000 clones, about 20% of them seen just once. The sequenced sample was blood. The receptor source for this set is a female donor with papillary thyroid cancer or a benign thyroid nodule (not recorded which). Some clones in this sample may be carry-over from other donors' samples. Each CDR3 is given without its conserved first and last residue. Fields, in order: J gene, V gene, CDR3 length, CDR3 protein.

j_gene: TRBJ2-1
v_gene: TRBV29-1
len: 11
CDR3aa: SVGRQRDNEQF

j_gene: TRBJ2-2
v_gene: TRBV27
len: 15
CDR3aa: ASRQTRDSTNTGELF

j_gene: TRBJ2-3
v_gene: TRBV9
len: 15
CDR3aa: ASSVTQGWPSKDTQY

j_gene: TRBJ2-1
v_gene: TRBV29-1
len: 12
CDR3aa: SVAEGEAYNEQF

j_gene: TRBJ1-6
v_gene: TRBV5-1
len: 12
CDR3aa: ASSLGQAYSPLH

j_gene: TRBJ1-2
v_gene: TRBV10-2
len: 12
CDR3aa: ASTFTLNDYGYT

j_gene: TRBJ2-2
v_gene: TRBV29-1
len: 13
CDR3aa: SVQTGQANTGELF

j_gene: TRBJ1-5
v_gene: TRBV20-1
len: 10
CDR3aa: SARSSNQPQH

j_gene: TRBJ1-2
v_gene: TRBV20-1
len: 12
CDR3aa: SAREGTGGEGYT

j_gene: TRBJ2-7
v_gene: TRBV12-3/TRBV12-4
len: 13
CDR3aa: ASSSPGTGIHEQY

j_gene: TRBJ1-2
v_gene: TRBV20-1
len: 11
CDR3aa: SARDTINYGYT

j_gene: TRBJ2-5
v_gene: TRBV6-5
len: 12
CDR3aa: ASSYYGRQETQY

j_gene: TRBJ2-5
v_gene: TRBV5-5
len: 13
CDR3aa: ASSLLGTSGDTQY

j_gene: TRBJ2-2
v_gene: TRBV30
len: 11
CDR3aa: AWKSENTGELF

j_gene: TRBJ2-2
v_gene: TRBV30
len: 14
CDR3aa: AWSVTFWLTKRELF

j_gene: TRBJ1-5
v_gene: TRBV6-1
len: 12
CDR3aa: ASSIGGSNQPQH

j_gene: TRBJ2-3
v_gene: TRBV6-6
len: 18
CDR3aa: ASRTIIRGLAGGLPDTQY

j_gene: TRBJ1-5
v_gene: TRBV6-5
len: 13
CDR3aa: ASSLQAGARQPQH

j_gene: TRBJ2-3
v_gene: TRBV5-6
len: 14
CDR3aa: ASSLDSGVGTDTQY

j_gene: TRBJ2-3
v_gene: TRBV7-6
len: 13
CDR3aa: ASSLKGGLTDTQY

j_gene: TRBJ2-3
v_gene: TRBV30
len: 14
CDR3aa: ACDRGGAFLTDTQY

j_gene: TRBJ2-5
v_gene: TRBV11-3
len: 11
CDR3aa: ASSLQGGETQY

j_gene: TRBJ1-4
v_gene: TRBV15
len: 14
CDR3aa: ATSRQGRLTNEKLF

j_gene: TRBJ2-5
v_gene: TRBV4-1
len: 13
CDR3aa: ASSLGQRAGETQY

j_gene: TRBJ1-2
v_gene: TRBV6-5
len: 12
CDR3aa: ASSFHGRGIGYS

j_gene: TRBJ2-3
v_gene: TRBV7-7
len: 14
CDR3aa: ASSPGTTRSTDTQY

j_gene: TRBJ1-2
v_gene: TRBV14
len: 13
CDR3aa: ACSLGRCIPYGYT

j_gene: TRBJ1-5
v_gene: TRBV20-1
len: 16
CDR3aa: SAVPGQLRGYSNRPQH

j_gene: TRBJ1-1
v_gene: TRBV10-3
len: 11
CDR3aa: AYGGERDTEAF

j_gene: TRBJ1-5
v_gene: TRBV7-2
len: 13
CDR3aa: ASSPSGTNNQPQH

j_gene: TRBJ1-1
v_gene: TRBV6-5
len: 12
CDR3aa: ASSYSRDNTEAF

j_gene: TRBJ2-5
v_gene: TRBV10-2
len: 10
CDR3aa: ASTPGGGTQY

j_gene: TRBJ2-2
v_gene: TRBV5-5
len: 14
CDR3aa: ASSSHRTAFTGELF

j_gene: TRBJ1-6
v_gene: TRBV10-2
len: 13
CDR3aa: ASSEFDSHNSPLH

j_gene: TRBJ1-2
v_gene: TRBV4-1
len: 14
CDR3aa: ASSQEPQGANDGYT

j_gene: TRBJ2-7
v_gene: TRBV20-1
len: 14
CDR3aa: SARDGGDSSSYEQY

j_gene: TRBJ2-7
v_gene: TRBV12-3/TRBV12-4
len: 15
CDR3aa: ASSLSRRLGAAPEQY

j_gene: TRBJ1-2
v_gene: TRBV5-6
len: 11
CDR3aa: ASSQTANYGYT

j_gene: TRBJ2-7
v_gene: TRBV11-1
len: 14
CDR3aa: ASSDPSGGNSYEQY

j_gene: TRBJ1-1
v_gene: TRBV2
len: 13
CDR3aa: ASSRQGAANTEAF

j_gene: TRBJ2-2
v_gene: TRBV6-6
len: 12
CDR3aa: ASRTRTVGGELF

j_gene: TRBJ2-7
v_gene: TRBV6-2/TRBV6-3
len: 15
CDR3aa: ASRTGLTGAGFSEQY

j_gene: TRBJ2-7
v_gene: TRBV20-1
len: 10
CDR3aa: SARPQVGEQY

j_gene: TRBJ2-3
v_gene: TRBV11-2
len: 13
CDR3aa: ASSLDSARANTQY

j_gene: TRBJ2-3
v_gene: TRBV27
len: 12
CDR3aa: ASSYSGGKDTQY

j_gene: TRBJ2-7
v_gene: TRBV27
len: 13
CDR3aa: ASSLFGGQPYEQY